This entry lists 19 T cell receptor beta chains sequenced from one sample in a study of regulatory T cells in long-lasting Graves disease. Construction of TCR beta libraries relied on iRepertoire HTBI primers and on Arm-PCR targeting CDR3 regions. TCRdb fed the multiplex PCR reads into MiXCR, producing one record per CDR3 protein. This sample carries some 500,000 distinct CDR3 sequences, around 15% of them seen once, and the ten largest clones take approximately 25%. The time point denotes: newly diagnosed GD, antithyroid drugs for less than 3 months. With RNA extracted from PBMCs as input, the TCR library was made. These data were likewise used in another study, on T cells in Graves' hyperthyroidism and ophthalmopathy.

This material consisted of peripheral blood mononuclear cells (PBMCs), taken at new diagnosis, from a patient treated with antithyroid drugs. The receptors were gathered from a woman aged 35-65 years with Graves disease.

The chain recombines TRBV12-3 or TRBV12-4 with TRBJ1-1, with D uncertain. The CDR3 sequence is 14 residues long. Trimming took 3 bases from V and 1 from J, leaving 9 bases between them. This CDR3 is CASSFNRRNTEAFF. In DNA, the CDR3 is TGTGCCAGCAGTTTCAATCGGAGGAACACTGAAGCTTTCTTT.

The chain combines TRBV6-1 with TRBJ2-2, with D possibly matching TRBD1 (7 bases). The CDR3 sequence is 17 residues long. Trimming left V 7 bases short and J 2 bases short, with 20 bases between. Germline-derived CDR1 and CDR2 are MNHNS and SASEGT. CDR3 DNA sequence: TGTGCCAGCACCAACGGGGGTGGGACAGCTAACACCGGGGAGCTGTTTTTT. Its translation is CASTNGGGTANTGELFF.

Remarks on this clonotype: This CDR3 is missing its conserved last phenylalanine or tryptophan, likely due to a read error. The rearrangement joins TRBV6-1 to TRBJ2-3; D is perhaps TRBD1 (6 bases). The J call may be wrong; the DNA end is better matched by TRBJ1-1. Germline V lookup: CDR1 MNHNS, CDR2 SASEGT. This CDR3 comprises 10 residues. CDR3 sequence (DNA): TGTGCCAGCAAGGGGGCTGAAGCTTTCCTT. Translated, it gives CASKGAEAFL.

This chain uses TRBV20-1 with TRBJ1-1, with 8 bases fitting TRBD1. This CDR3 comprises 17 residues. The V segment lost 6 bases and the J segment 1 base; nucleotides outside the gene matches: 16. In germline, CDR1 is DFQATT, CDR2 SNEGSKA (reference sequence). CDR3 region: CSALGTGTGMTNTEAFF. Written as DNA, the CDR3 is TGCAGTGCCCTTGGAACCGGGACAGGAATGACGAACACTGAAGCTTTCTTT.

The V and J genes are TRBV6-9 and TRBJ2-2; 12 nucleotides agree with TRBD2. This CDR3 contains 16 residues. Looked up from germline, CDR1 is MNHGY and CDR2 is SVAAGI. The junction had 6 bases not matched to a gene; V was cut back by 3 bases and J by 7 bases. The DNA of the CDR3 is TGTGCCAGCAGTTACTCCGGGACTAGCGGGCTCGGGGAGCTGTTTTTT. Protein product: CASSYSGTSGLGELFF.

The table lists this clonotype with many counts. The gene calls are TRBV2 and TRBJ2-1, with a tentative D call TRBD1 (5 bases). V was clipped by 0 bases and J by 0 bases, with 9 bases between them. CDR1 and CDR2 (germline): SNHLY, FYNNEI. The CDR3 sequence is 16 residues long. The CDR3 DNA is TGTGCCAGCAGTGAAGCTGGGGCCAGCTCCTACAATGAGCAGTTCTTC. It encodes CASSEAGASSYNEQFF.

This clonotype occurred many times. The V gene is TRBV5-1, the J gene TRBJ2-7; TRBD1 might be the D (5 bases). Trimming removed 0 bases at V and 0 bases at J, with 13 bases between. Germline CDR1 SGHRS, CDR2 YFSETQ. The CDR3 sequence is 16 residues long. The CDR3 protein is CASSLGAGFSSYEQYF. DNA for the CDR3: TGCGCCAGCAGCTTGGGGGCAGGGTTTAGCTCCTACGAGCAGTACTTC.

This clonotype was seen ten or more times. The V call is TRBV18, the J call TRBJ1-2, with D maybe TRBD1 (6 bases). Germline V gives CDR1 KGHSH, CDR2 LQKENI. There are 13 residues in the CDR3. V dropped 4 bases and J dropped 6 bases, with 12 bases sitting between them. This CDR3 is CASSHLTGNGYTF. CDR3 coding DNA: TGTGCCAGCTCACACCTCACAGGGAATGGCTACACCTTC.

This chain uses TRBV28 with TRBJ1-5; D perhaps matches TRBD1 (6 bases). Trimming cost V 7 bases and J 6 bases, with 16 bases left between them. The CDR3 contains 14 residues. Germline CDR1 and CDR2: MDHEN and SYDVKM. CDR3 DNA: TGTGCCAGCAATACACAGGGCAGTGGTCAGCCCCAGCATTTT. It encodes CASNTQGSGQPQHF. Variable domain in full (rest from reference TRBV28 and TRBJ1-5): DVKVTQSSRYLVKRTGEKVFLECVQDMDHENMFWYRQDPGLGLRLIYFSYDVKMKEKGDIPEGYSVSREKKERFSLILESASTNQTSMYLCASNTQGSGQPQHFGDGTRLSIL.

The gene calls are TRBV5-1 and TRBJ2-2, with D possibly called TRBD1 or TRBD2 (5 bases each). Trimming pared 3 bases from V and 5 bases from J, leaving 14 bases between. CDR1 and CDR2 (germline): SGHRS, YFSETQ. The CDR3 has 15 amino acids. The CDR3 DNA sequence: TGCGCCAGCAGCTCGGGGACCTTCCAGACCGGGGAGCTGTTTTTT. Translated, it gives CASSSGTFQTGELFF.

Regarding this clonotype: This may stem from a read error, because a much larger clone lies one nucleotide away. The chain carries TRBV20-1 and TRBJ1-1; D gene ambiguous. Germline V gene data show CDR1 as DFQATT and CDR2 as SNEGSKA (reference sequence). The CDR3 has 11 amino acids. The CDR3 DNA reads as TGCAGTGCTAGGTTTCTGACTGAAGTTTTCTTT. Protein: CSARFLTEVFF.

This clonotype was found a few times. The rearrangement links TRBV10-3 to TRBJ2-1; D not resolved. The V end was cut by 11 bases, the J end by 10 bases, with 12 bases between. The CDR3 has 10 amino acids. Per germline, CDR1 ENHRY and CDR2 SYGVKD. The CDR3 sequence: CALAAGEQFF. For the CDR3, the DNA is TGTGCCTTAGCAGCTGGGGAGCAGTTCTTC.

This clonotype was observed many times. The rearrangement links TRBV11-2 to TRBJ1-2; D call uncertain. V lost 4 bases to trimming and J lost 8 bases, with 17 bases between them. Per germline, CDR1 SGHAT and CDR2 FQNNGV. This CDR3 is built from 14 residues. CDR3 sequence reads: CASSSPRSGSGYTF. In DNA, the CDR3 is TGTGCCAGCAGCTCCCCCAGGAGCGGCTCCGGCTACACCTTC. Variable domain in full (rest from reference TRBV11-2 and TRBJ1-2): EAGVAQSPRYKIIEKRQSVAFWCNPISGHATLYWYQQILGQGPKLLIQFQNNGVVDDSQLPKDRFSAERLKGVDSTLKIQPAKLEDSAVYLCASSSPRSGSGYTFGSGTRLTVV.

This clonotype was recorded many times. J is TRBJ2-7 and V is TRBV27, with unresolved D. This CDR3 has 14 residues. The V gene lost 5 bases and the J gene lost 4 bases, with 15 bases spanning the gap. Germline V gives CDR1 MNHEY, CDR2 SMNVEV (reference sequence). The CDR3 is CASSPTLLRYEQYF. The CDR3 bases are TGTGCCAGCAGTCCTACGCTCCTAAGATACGAGCAGTACTTC.

This clonotype was recorded many times. This chain links TRBV4-2 with TRBJ2-3; a possible D gene is TRBD2 (6 bases). The germline V gene has CDR1 LGHNA and CDR2 YNFKEQ. This CDR3 contains 15 residues. The V end lost 1 base, the J end lost 5 bases, and 13 bases lay between the germline ends. CDR3 loop: CASSQGSASVDTQYF. As DNA, the CDR3 is TGTGCCAGCAGCCAAGGGTCGGCTAGCGTAGATACGCAGTATTTT.

Ten or more counts support this clonotype. The chain couples TRBV20-1 to TRBJ1-1, with a tentative D call TRBD1 (5 bases). Germline-derived CDR1 and CDR2 are DFQATT and SNEGSKA (reference sequence). The CDR3 runs 12 residues. V was trimmed by 2 bases and J by 5 bases, leaving 9 bases between them. CDR3: CSARPAGTEAFF. CDR3 in DNA: TGCAGTGCTAGACCGGCAGGGACTGAAGCTTTCTTT.

This clonotype was seen at least ten times. In DNA form, the CDR3 reads TGCGCCAGCAGCTTGTTCGGACAGGGTGATCAGCCCCAGCATTTT. It yields the protein CASSLFGQGDQPQHF. The genes are TRBV5-1 and TRBJ1-5; 8 nucleotides match TRBD1. This CDR3 is 15 amino acids long. Trimming took 1 base from V and 5 from J; bases not matched to a gene: 5. CDR1 is SGHRS, CDR2 YFSETQ, per germline. The full variable domain, rest sourced from reference TRBV5-1 and TRBJ1-5, is KAGVTQTPRYLIKTRGQQVTLSCSPISGHRSVSWYQQTPGQGLQFLFEYFSETQRNKGNFPGRFSGRQFSNSRSEMNVSTLELGDSALYLCASSLFGQGDQPQHFGDGTRLSIL.

This sequence joins TRBV7-9 and TRBJ2-7, with 10 bases that match TRBD2. The germline V gene has CDR1 SEHNR and CDR2 FQNEAQ (reference sequence). CDR3 length: 16 residues. The ends lost 5 bases at V and 0 bases at J; junction bases unmatched: 7. In nucleotides, the CDR3 is TGTGCCAGCAGCCCGGCGGGACTAGCGTTCTCCTACGAGCAGTACTTC. It translates to CASSPAGLAFSYEQYF. The variable domain in full, completed from reference TRBV7-9 and TRBJ2-7, reads DTGVSQNPRHKITKRGQNVTFRCDPISEHNRLYWYRQTLGQGPEFLTYFQNEAQLEKSRLLSDRFSAERPKGSFSTLEIQRTEQGDSAMYLCASSPAGLAFSYEQYFGPGTRLTVT.

This clonotype was counted many times. The CDR3 loop is CASRQGVNTEAFF. As DNA, the CDR3 is TGTGCCAGCCGACAGGGGGTGAACACTGAAGCTTTCTTT. V is TRBV10-3 and J is TRBJ1-1, with 9 bases matching TRBD1. Unmatched junction bases numbered 3, after V lost 10 bases and J lost 0 bases. Germline V gene lookup returns CDR1 ENHRY and CDR2 SYGVKD. This CDR3 is 13 amino acids long.